The 25 T cell receptor beta chains below were found in one sample sequenced in a study of human CD4 T cells and Enterobacteriaceae. Some clones are missing from TCRdb's copy, which holds only in-frame ones; the method was immunoSEQ multiplex PCR. The sample records tens of thousands of clones, 70% to 90% being singletons. All CD4+ cells other than CD45RA+CCR7+CD95- naive cells were sorted as memory, over 95% pure. The sample was memory CD4+ T cells from blood. The origin of the receptors is a human donor in good health.

As regards this clone: Germline and junction disagree at one end, which may indicate a read error. The chain combines TRBV19 with TRBJ2-7; 10 bases map to TRBD1. Germline CDR1 is LNHDA and CDR2 is SQIVND (reference sequence). This CDR3 contains 14 residues. Here the CDR3 DNA reads TGTGCCAGCAGTATGGACAGGGGGGGCGACGAGCAGTACTTC. It yields the protein CASSMDRGGDEQYF.

This chain joins TRBV2 and TRBJ2-1; D could derive from TRBD1 or TRBD2 (6 bases each). The V end was cut by 6 bases, the J end by 10 bases, with 10 bases between. From germline, CDR1 is SNHLY and CDR2 FYNNEI. The CDR3 contains 11 residues. The CDR3 DNA follows: TGTGCCAGCAGAGGGGGAGGCGAGCAGTTCTTC. As protein: CASRGGGEQFF.

The chain has TRBV5-1 and TRBJ1-3; D unresolved. CDR1 and CDR2 from the germline V gene are SGHRS and YFSETQ. The germline V and J ends were trimmed by 1 base and 1 base, with 6 bases remaining between them. The CDR3 loop spans 14 amino acids. CDR3 in amino acids: CASSLTVSGNTIYF. DNA for the CDR3: TGCGCCAGCAGCTTGACGGTGTCTGGAAACACCATATATTTT.

The chain recombines TRBV7-9 with TRBJ2-3; a weak D match, TRBD2 (6 bases). The CDR3 covers 16 residues. V dropped 4 bases and J dropped 0 bases, with 14 bases sitting between them. CDR1 is SEHNR and CDR2 is FQNEAQ in the germline V gene (reference sequence). The CDR3, as DNA: TGTGCCAGCAGCTCCCTAGCGCTAAGAAGCACAGATACGCAGTATTTT. Translated: CASSSLALRSTDTQYF.

The chain recombines TRBV7-2 with TRBJ2-7, with unresolved D. The CDR3 runs to 12 residues. Trimming took 1 base from V and 7 from J, leaving 8 bases between them. The germline V gene encodes CDR1 SGHTA and CDR2 FQGNSA. CDR3 nucleotides: TGTGCCAGCAGCTTAGGGAAGTGGGAGCAGTACTTC. This gives the protein CASSLGKWEQYF.

V usage is TRBV29-1 and J usage is TRBJ1-2; TRBD1 might be the D (5 bases). The CDR3 has 11 amino acids. Deletions cut 2 bases from V and 8 bases from J, with 9 bases between. Germline values: CDR1 SQVTM, CDR2 ANQGSEA. This CDR3 reads CSVEQGQGYTF. CDR3 nucleotides: TGCAGCGTTGAACAGGGTCAAGGCTACACCTTC.

The rearrangement links TRBV19 to TRBJ2-7; TRBD2 matches at 9 bases. V trimming: 5 bases; J trimming: 6 bases; junction bases outside the gene matches: 20. The CDR3 length is 18 residues. Germline CDR1 reads LNHDA; CDR2 reads SQIVND (reference sequence). The CDR3 sequence: CASSPRGSGTSPFGEQYF. CDR3 bases: TGTGCCAGTAGTCCACGGGGATCGGGGACTAGCCCGTTCGGCGAGCAGTACTTC.

This sequence joins TRBV25-1 and TRBJ2-5; 9 bases match TRBD1. The CDR3 extends over 14 amino acids. Germline CDR1 reads MGHDK; CDR2 reads SYGVNS. V was pared by 5 bases and J by 3 bases, with 4 bases of the junction left unmatched. The CDR3 region is CASSPRDREETQYF. The CDR3 region has the DNA TGTGCCAGCAGTCCCCGGGACAGGGAAGAGACCCAGTACTTC.

The gene calls are TRBV7-2 and TRBJ2-1; 8 nucleotides align to TRBD2. Germline lookup yields CDR1 SGHTA and CDR2 FQGNSA. V lost 5 bases, J lost 0 bases, and 3 bases stayed unmatched. This CDR3 is 15 amino acids long. In nucleotides, the CDR3 is TGTGCCAGCAGCGCCCGGGGGGGCTCCTACAATGAGCAGTTCTTC. This sequence encodes CASSARGGSYNEQFF.

This rearrangement joins TRBV6-1 to TRBJ2-3; D not resolved. Trimming removed 6 bases from V and 6 bases from J, with 7 bases in between. The CDR3 runs 11 residues. Per germline, CDR1 MNHNS and CDR2 SASEGT. CDR3 sequence (DNA): TGTGCCAGCAGAGGTCATGATACGCAGTATTTT. Amino acid sequence: CASRGHDTQYF.

V is TRBV6-5 and J is TRBJ2-4; D may match TRBD1 or TRBD2 (5 bases each). CDR1 and CDR2 (germline): MNHEY, SVGAGI. The CDR3 runs to 12 residues. V was shortened by 2 bases and J by 9 bases, with 8 bases between the two germline ends. CDR3 nucleotide sequence: TGTGCCAGCAGTTACGGGGGTGGCATTCAGTACTTC. Translating it yields CASSYGGGIQYF.

The V gene is TRBV5-1, the J gene TRBJ1-1; TRBD1 matches at 7 bases. This CDR3 has 13 amino acids. The V gene's germline CDR1 is SGHRS and CDR2 YFSETQ. J was trimmed by 7 bases and V by 5 bases; bases with no gene match: 8. CDR3 bases: TGCGCCAGCAGTTACAGGGGCTCGGGTGAAGCTTTCTTT. Protein: CASSYRGSGEAFF. Based on the CDR3 plus reference TRBV5-1 and TRBJ1-1, the full variable domain is KAGVTQTPRYLIKTRGQQVTLSCSPISGHRSVSWYQQTPGQGLQFLFEYFSETQRNKGNFPGRFSGRQFSNSRSEMNVSTLELGDSALYLCASSYRGSGEAFFGQGTRLTVV.

V gene TRBV5-4 combines with J gene TRBJ2-2, with 7 positions matching TRBD1. Trimming cost V 0 bases and J 3 bases; bases outside gene matches: 2. The CDR3 length is 15 residues. From germline, CDR1 is SGHNT and CDR2 YYREEE (reference sequence). The CDR3 DNA sequence: TGTGCCAGCAGCTTGGGGGGACAGTACACCGGGGAGCTGTTTTTT. Translating gives CASSLGGQYTGELFF.

This clone showed up just once. The chain employs TRBV19 and TRBJ2-6; D uncertain. This CDR3 contains 19 residues. The V end was cut by 0 bases, the J end by 0 bases, with 15 bases between. Germline V CDR1 and CDR2: LNHDA, SQIVND (reference sequence). CDR3 loop: CASSIDGWAAYSGANVLTF. The CDR3 DNA follows: TGTGCCAGTAGTATAGACGGGTGGGCAGCTTACTCTGGGGCCAACGTCCTGACTTTC.

This clone was seen once. The chain couples TRBV7-9 to TRBJ1-2, with D perhaps TRBD1 (5 bases). Germline CDR1 is SEHNR and CDR2 is FQNEAQ (reference sequence). Trimming stripped 0 bases from V and 8 bases from J, with 7 bases between. The CDR3 length is 12 residues. CDR3 protein: CASSLATGGYTF. The CDR3 nucleotides read TGTGCCAGCAGCTTAGCCACAGGAGGCTACACCTTC.

The chain uses TRBV11-3 and TRBJ2-1; D uncertain. The germline gives CDR1 SGHNT, CDR2 YENEEA. Trimming removed 1 base from V and 4 bases from J, with 5 bases in between. This CDR3 has 13 residues. The CDR3 is CASSLGPYNEQFF. The CDR3 DNA sequence: TGTGCCAGCAGCTTAGGTCCATACAATGAGCAGTTCTTC.

The chain carries TRBV15 and TRBJ2-2; TRBD2 matches 8 bases. V was pared by 6 bases and J by 0 bases, with 18 bases of the junction left unmatched. The germline gives CDR1 LNHNV, CDR2 YYDKDF (reference sequence). The CDR3 covers 20 residues. The CDR3 here is CATRNQAGTSGLSNTGELFF. CDR3 DNA: TGTGCCACCAGAAACCAGGCAGGTACTAGCGGACTCTCGAACACCGGGGAGCTGTTTTTT.

This chain joins TRBV15 and TRBJ2-7; 8 bases fit TRBD1. The CDR3 has 15 residues. Germline V lookup: CDR1 LNHNV, CDR2 YYDKDF (reference sequence). With 4 bases clipped from V and 5 bases from J, the junction kept 10 bases outside the gene matches. The CDR3 is CATSKPSAGGNEQYF. As DNA, the CDR3 is TGTGCCACCAGCAAACCGTCCGCAGGGGGCAACGAGCAGTACTTC.

V gene TRBV9 combines with J gene TRBJ2-1; TRBD2 aligns across 7 bases. The J segment lost 0 bases and the V segment lost 2 bases, leaving 2 bases of the junction unmatched. Looked up from germline, CDR1 is SGDLS and CDR2 is YYNGEE. The CDR3 totals 15 residues. The DNA of the CDR3 is TGTGCCAGCAGCGTGTCTAGCGGCTCCTACAATGAGCAGTTCTTC. It codes for CASSVSSGSYNEQFF.

V is TRBV7-8 and J is TRBJ1-6; tentatively, D is TRBD1 (5 bases). Trimming left V 4 bases short and J 11 bases short, with 15 bases between. Germline-derived CDR1 and CDR2 are SGHVS and FQNEAQ. The CDR3 is made up of 14 amino acids. The CDR3 spells CASSYRQTVAPLHF. The CDR3 DNA sequence: TGTGCCAGCAGCTACCGACAGACCGTGGCACCCCTCCACTTT.

By share, this clone counts as medium-sized (0.01 to 0.1%). The chain couples TRBV11-3 to TRBJ1-3; D gene ambiguous. CDR3 length: 14 residues. Germline CDR1 is SGHNT and CDR2 is YENEEA. V lost 4 bases and J lost 7, with 14 bases in between. CDR3 amino acids: CASSSYREPNTIYF. DNA of the CDR3: TGTGCCAGCAGCTCCTACCGGGAACCCAACACCATATATTTT.

CDR3 in DNA: TGCGCCAGCAGACTAGGGACTAGCGGGAGATACGAGCAGTACTTC. This codes for CASRLGTSGRYEQYF. This sequence joins TRBV5-1 and TRBJ2-7, with 14 bases lining up with TRBD2. The V gene end was trimmed by 5 bases and the J gene end by 4 bases; junction bases not matched to a gene: 5. The CDR3 is made up of 15 amino acids. Germline V gene sequence: CDR1 SGHRS, CDR2 YFSETQ.

The V and J genes are TRBV6-1 and TRBJ1-6, with D unclear. The ends were cut back, 6 bases at V and 7 bases at J, with 13 bases in the middle. Germline loops: CDR1 MNHNS, CDR2 SASEGT. The CDR3 has 14 residues. DNA for the CDR3: TGTGCCAGCAGCCTCAATGGAGAAAATTCACCCCTCCACTTT. Amino acids: CASSLNGENSPLHF.

This rearrangement joins TRBV9 to TRBJ2-3; 10 bases line up with TRBD1. This CDR3 region has 16 residues. Trimming took 4 bases from V and 0 from J; bases not matched to a gene: 5. The germline CDR1 and CDR2 sequences are SGDLS and YYNGEE. The CDR3 nucleotides read TGTGCCAGCAGCACAAGGACAGGGGGAAGCACAGATACGCAGTATTTT. This gives the protein CASSTRTGGSTDTQYF. The whole variable domain, remainder taken from reference TRBV9 and TRBJ2-3, is DSGVTQTPKHLITATGQRVTLRCSPRSGDLSVYWYQQSLDQGLQFLIQYYNGEERAKGNILERFSAQQFPDLHSELNLSSLELGDSALYFCASSTRTGGSTDTQYFGPGTRLTVL.

The chain has TRBV2 and TRBJ1-2; 9 nucleotides match TRBD1. V shed 6 bases and J 8 bases; nucleotides not matched to a gene: 10. Germline V gives CDR1 SNHLY, CDR2 FYNNEI. CDR3 length: 14 residues. The CDR3: CASRATGTGSGYTF. DNA for the CDR3: TGTGCCAGCAGAGCGACCGGGACAGGGAGCGGCTACACCTTC.